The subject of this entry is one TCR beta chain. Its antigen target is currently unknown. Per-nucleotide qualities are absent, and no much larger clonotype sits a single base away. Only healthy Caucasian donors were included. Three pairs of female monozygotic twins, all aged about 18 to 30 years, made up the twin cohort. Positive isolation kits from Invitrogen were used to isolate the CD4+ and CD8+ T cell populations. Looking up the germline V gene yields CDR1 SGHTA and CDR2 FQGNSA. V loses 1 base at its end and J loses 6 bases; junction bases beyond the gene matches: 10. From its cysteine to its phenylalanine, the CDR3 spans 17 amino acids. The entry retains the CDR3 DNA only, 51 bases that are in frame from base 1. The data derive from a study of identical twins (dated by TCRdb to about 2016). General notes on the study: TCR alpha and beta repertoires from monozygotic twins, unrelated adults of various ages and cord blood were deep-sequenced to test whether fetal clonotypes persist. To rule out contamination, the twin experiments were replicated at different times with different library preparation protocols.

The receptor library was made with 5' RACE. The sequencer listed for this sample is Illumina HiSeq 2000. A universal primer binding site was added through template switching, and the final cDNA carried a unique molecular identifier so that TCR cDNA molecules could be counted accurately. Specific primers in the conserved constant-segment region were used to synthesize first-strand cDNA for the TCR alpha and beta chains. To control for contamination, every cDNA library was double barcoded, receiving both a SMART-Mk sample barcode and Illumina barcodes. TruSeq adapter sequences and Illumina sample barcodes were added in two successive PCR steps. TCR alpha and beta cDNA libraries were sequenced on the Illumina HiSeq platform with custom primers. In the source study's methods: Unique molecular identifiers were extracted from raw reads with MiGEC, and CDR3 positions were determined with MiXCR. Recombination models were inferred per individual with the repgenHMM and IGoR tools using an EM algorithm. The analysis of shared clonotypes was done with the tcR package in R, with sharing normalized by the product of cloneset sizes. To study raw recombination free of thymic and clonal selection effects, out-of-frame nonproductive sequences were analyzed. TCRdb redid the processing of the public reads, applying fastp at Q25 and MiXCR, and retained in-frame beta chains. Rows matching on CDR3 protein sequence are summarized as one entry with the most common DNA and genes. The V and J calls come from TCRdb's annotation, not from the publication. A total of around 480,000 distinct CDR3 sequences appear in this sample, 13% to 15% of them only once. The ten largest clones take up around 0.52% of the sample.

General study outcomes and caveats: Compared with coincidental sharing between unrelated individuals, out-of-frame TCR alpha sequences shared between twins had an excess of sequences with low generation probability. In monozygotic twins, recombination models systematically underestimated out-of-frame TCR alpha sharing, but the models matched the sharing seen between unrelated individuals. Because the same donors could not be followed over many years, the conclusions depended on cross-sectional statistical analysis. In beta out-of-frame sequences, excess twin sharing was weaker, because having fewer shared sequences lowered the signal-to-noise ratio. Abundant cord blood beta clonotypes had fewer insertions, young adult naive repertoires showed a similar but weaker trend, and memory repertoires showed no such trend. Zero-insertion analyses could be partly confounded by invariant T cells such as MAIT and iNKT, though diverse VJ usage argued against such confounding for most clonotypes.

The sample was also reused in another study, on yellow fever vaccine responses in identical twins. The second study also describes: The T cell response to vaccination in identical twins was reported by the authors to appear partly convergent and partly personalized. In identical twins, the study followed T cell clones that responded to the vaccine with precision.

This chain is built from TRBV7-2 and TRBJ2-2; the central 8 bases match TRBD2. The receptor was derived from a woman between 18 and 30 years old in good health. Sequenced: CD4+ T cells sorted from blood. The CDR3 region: CASSLGPSGSRAGELFF. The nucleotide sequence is TGTGCCAGCAGCTTAGGTCCCAGCGGGAGTAGAGCCGGGGAGCTGTTTTTT.